This passage covers 13 T cell receptor beta chains from one sample sequenced in a study of T cell changes during pregnancy in multiple sclerosis. This table comes from immunoSEQ multiplex PCR, and its TCRdb copy is limited to in-frame clones, with some not included. Here the sample spans about 130,000 clones, 95% to 98% being singletons. The sample was peripheral blood, taken after pregnancy. These receptors all stem from a female donor with multiple sclerosis, enrolled in a pregnancy study.

The chain combines TRBV9 with TRBJ2-7; no clear D gene. The germline CDR1 and CDR2 sequences are SGDLS and YYNGEE. Trimming stripped 2 bases from V and 3 bases from J, with 15 bases between. There are 15 residues in the CDR3. CDR3 loop: CASSVLPDGGYEQYF. The CDR3 nucleotides read TGTGCCAGCAGCGTGCTCCCCGACGGCGGCTACGAGCAGTACTTC.

J is TRBJ2-1 and V is TRBV28; 9 bases align to TRBD1. This CDR3 is built from 14 residues. V gave up 2 bases and J gave up 7 bases; unmatched junction bases: 3. Germline CDR1 reads MDHEN; CDR2 reads SYDVKM. CDR3 in amino acids: CASSLGTGRNEQFF. The CDR3 DNA reads TGTGCCAGCAGTTTAGGGACAGGGAGGAATGAGCAGTTCTTC.

The chain links TRBV28 to TRBJ2-7; D not certain. Germline loops: CDR1 MDHEN, CDR2 SYDVKM. This CDR3 has 16 residues. With 1 base removed from V and 0 bases from J, the gap between germline ends came to 13 bases. The CDR3 reads CASSLYPRVGSYEQYF. The CDR3 region has the DNA TGTGCCAGCAGTTTATACCCCCGGGTGGGCTCCTACGAGCAGTACTTC. The variable domain in full, with the rest retrieved from reference TRBV28 and TRBJ2-7, is DVKVTQSSRYLVKRTGEKVFLECVQDMDHENMFWYRQDPGLGLRLIYFSYDVKMKEKGDIPEGYSVSREKKERFSLILESASTNQTSMYLCASSLYPRVGSYEQYFGPGTRLTVT.

V and J are TRBV6-5 and TRBJ2-5; D not certain. The J call is uncertain, as TRBJ2-7 better fits the DNA end. The germline V gene encodes CDR1 MNHEY and CDR2 SVGAGI. The CDR3 is made up of 14 amino acids. The CDR3 coding sequence is TGTGCCAGCAACCCCAGGATGAGCTCCTACGAGCAGTACTTC. Protein product: CASNPRMSSYEQYF.

The chain recombines TRBV6-7 with TRBJ1-5; no firm D call. TRBV6-7 is an ORF for which the function is uncertain. Trimming cost V 0 bases and J 1 base, with 10 bases left between them. The CDR3 runs to 16 residues. The CDR3 protein is CASSYSRDRSNQPQHF. CDR3 DNA sequence: TGTGCCAGCAGTTACTCGAGGGATCGGAGCAATCAGCCCCAGCATTTT.

The CDR3 region is CSVGGGQGGELFF. CDR3 coding DNA: TGCAGCGTTGGGGGGGGCCAGGGCGGGGAGCTGTTTTTT. V is TRBV29-1 and J is TRBJ2-2; TRBD2 is a possible D gene (7 bases). Looked up from germline, CDR1 is SQVTM and CDR2 is ANQGSEA. V lost 4 bases and J lost 7, with 13 bases in between. The CDR3 runs 13 residues.

The J gene is TRBJ2-2, the V gene TRBV5-6; TRBD1 might be the D (6 bases). Trimming removed 4 bases from V and 2 bases from J, with 18 bases in between. CDR1 SGHDT and CDR2 YYEEEE come from the germline V gene. This CDR3 has 17 residues. The CDR3 sequence is CASSTFPGHRNTGELFF. Here the CDR3 DNA reads TGTGCCAGCAGCACATTCCCGGGACACAGAAACACCGGGGAGCTGTTTTTT.

The chain couples TRBV4-2 to TRBJ2-2; weak D call: TRBD2 (6 bases). V was shortened by 0 bases and J by 7 bases, with 18 bases between the two germline ends. CDR1 LGHNA and CDR2 YNFKEQ come from the germline V gene. This CDR3 region has 17 residues. In DNA, the CDR3 is TGTGCCAGCAGCCAAGAAGAGGTAGCGGCGCGCATCGGGGAGCTGTTTTTT. Translation: CASSQEEVAARIGELFF.

The chain has TRBV6-6 and TRBJ2-7, with a weak D call TRBD1 (5 bases). Trimming cost V 0 bases and J 5 bases, with 11 bases left between them. CDR1 MNHNY and CDR2 SVGAGI come from the germline V gene (reference sequence). The CDR3 contains 14 residues. This CDR3 is CASSYSGQSNEQYF. The CDR3 nucleotides are TGTGCCAGCAGTTACTCAGGACAAAGTAACGAGCAGTACTTC.

The gene calls are TRBV15 and TRBJ2-7; TRBD1 matches at 11 bases. Germline-derived CDR1 and CDR2 are LNHNV and YYDKDF (reference sequence). J was trimmed by 6 bases and V by 1 base; bases with no gene match: 5. CDR3 length equals 15 residues. This CDR3 reads CATSRGTGGEVEQYF. Written as DNA, the CDR3 is TGTGCCACCAGCAGAGGGACAGGGGGCGAGGTCGAGCAGTACTTC.

This clone has only one observation. The chain couples TRBV19 to TRBJ2-5; D gene uncertain. This CDR3 has 15 amino acids. The ends were cut back, 1 base at V and 2 bases at J, with 11 bases in the middle. The germline CDR1 and CDR2 sequences are LNHDA and SQIVND (reference sequence). CDR3 loop: CASSIATAIQETQYF. The CDR3 nucleotides read TGTGCCAGTAGTATAGCCACAGCTATTCAAGAGACCCAGTACTTC. Filled out from reference TRBV19 and TRBJ2-5, the complete variable domain reads DGGITQSPKYLFRKEGQNVTLSCEQNLNHDAMYWYRQDPGQGLRLIYYSQIVNDFQKGDIAEGYSVSREKKESFPLTVTSAQKNPTAFYLCASSIATAIQETQYFGPGTRLLVL.

The chain is built from TRBV28 and TRBJ2-7; a possible D gene is TRBD1 (6 bases). The CDR3 contains 16 residues. Germline V gene sequence: CDR1 MDHEN, CDR2 SYDVKM. The germline V and J ends were trimmed by 6 bases and 0 bases, with 18 bases remaining between them. CDR3 amino acids: CASRYRVHGTSYEQYF. The CDR3 nucleotides are TGTGCCAGCAGATACAGGGTGCATGGTACCTCCTACGAGCAGTACTTC.

The chain employs TRBV28 and TRBJ2-5; D might be TRBD1 (5 bases). The V end lost 3 bases, the J end lost 4 bases, and 9 bases lay between the germline ends. Germline V CDR1 and CDR2: MDHEN, SYDVKM. CDR3 length: 13 amino acids. The CDR3 here is CASSFQGVETQYF. For the CDR3, the DNA is TGTGCCAGCAGTTTTCAAGGGGTAGAGACCCAGTACTTC. Complete variable domain (other parts from reference TRBV28 and TRBJ2-5): DVKVTQSSRYLVKRTGEKVFLECVQDMDHENMFWYRQDPGLGLRLIYFSYDVKMKEKGDIPEGYSVSREKKERFSLILESASTNQTSMYLCASSFQGVETQYFGPGTRLLVL.